The subject of this entry is one T cell receptor (beta chain). Its target is unknown. The CDR3 spans 16 residues. Deletions cut 1 base from V and 2 bases from J, with 10 bases between. Data came from immunoSEQ multiplex PCR; TCRdb stores just in-frame clones and leaves some out. Of about 110,000 clones listed, 70% to 90% were seen once; the top ten hold 3% to 3.5%. The data were obtained in a study of T cell responses to AZD1222 COVID-19 vaccine. For the study at large: Both about-4-week and about-12-week second-dose recipients were combined. The study's findings and limits: White British people made up most donors, females outnumbered males, and clonal diversity was possibly underestimated. The breadth and depth of Spike-specific TCRs increased once two AZD1222 doses had been given. The study sampled repertoires only after the peak T cell response.

This chain joins TRBV5-3 and TRBJ1-6; D unclear. TRBV5-3 is an ORF, and what it does is uncertain. This receptor was obtained from an adult in good health. This material consisted of peripheral blood, taken on day 0 of AZD1222 vaccination. The CDR3 region has the DNA TGTGCCAGAAGCTTGTTGGCCCCCGCCTATAATTCACCCCTCCACTTT. It yields the protein CARSLLAPAYNSPLHF.